These T cell receptor beta chains were read from a single sample in a study of vaccination effects on CD4 cells after COVID-19. Their cognate antigens are unknown. The data were produced by immunoSEQ multiplex PCR, yet TCRdb's version contains in-frame clones alone and is incomplete. The table records 66,000 or so clones, 70% to 75% of them present only once. The sequencing here drew on CD4+ T cells from PBMCs cultured without peptide, taken after COVID-19 vaccination. The receptors stem from a human donor who received a COVID-19 vaccine. Both conserved end residues are part of each CDR3. The order of the fields is V gene, CDR3 length, CDR3 protein.

TRBV9 13 CASSAGLAYEQFF
TRBV21-1 16 CASSKVGIFNTGELFF
TRBV7-9 14 CASSLGNDNSPLHF
TRBV27 15 CASSKDRASYQPQHF
TRBV2 15 CASRDRTGGTGELFF
TRBV3-1/TRBV3-2 20 CASSQDRSAGRSRANYGYTF
TRBV7-2 15 CASSFYSARGETQYF
TRBV19 16 CASSIVTGRRTDTQYF
TRBV4-1 17 CASSQDLDRANTGELFF
TRBV30 14 CAWSRGRENTEAFF
TRBV20-1 14 CSASPSGSYNEQFF
TRBV2 15 CASRRDSSNTGELFF
TRBV5-1 15 CASSLEAALTGELFF
TRBV7-8 16 CASSSKTGGAENIQYF
TRBV6-5 15 CASSRTGNSNQPQHF
TRBV9 17 CASSAGTSGGLQETQYF
TRBV11-2 14 CASSLLAVQETQYF
TRBV10-1 14 CASSEKGWAETQYF
TRBV2 15 CASSSGTGGGQPQHF
TRBV7-9 15 CASSLLAVSNEKLFF
TRBV5-8 19 CASPNSPSGGVSSYNEQFF
TRBV6-6 15 CASSPQGTSGNTIYF